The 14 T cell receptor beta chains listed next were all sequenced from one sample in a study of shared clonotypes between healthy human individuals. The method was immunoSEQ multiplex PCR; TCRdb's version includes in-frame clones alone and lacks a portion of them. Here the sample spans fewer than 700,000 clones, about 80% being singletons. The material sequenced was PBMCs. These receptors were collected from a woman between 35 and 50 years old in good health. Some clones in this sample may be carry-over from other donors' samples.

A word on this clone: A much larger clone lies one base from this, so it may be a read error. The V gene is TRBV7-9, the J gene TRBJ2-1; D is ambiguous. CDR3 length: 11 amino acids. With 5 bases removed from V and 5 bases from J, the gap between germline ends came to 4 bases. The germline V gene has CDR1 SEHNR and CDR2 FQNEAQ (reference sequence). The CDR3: CASSQDNEQFF. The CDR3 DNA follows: TGTGCCAGCAGCCAGGACAATGAGCAGTTCTTC. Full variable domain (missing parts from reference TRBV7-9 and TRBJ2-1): DTGVSQNPRHKITKRGQNVTFRCDPISEHNRLYWYRQTLGQGPEFLTYFQNEAQLEKSRLLSDRFSAERPKGSFSTLEIQRTEQGDSAMYLCASSQDNEQFFGPGTRLTVL.

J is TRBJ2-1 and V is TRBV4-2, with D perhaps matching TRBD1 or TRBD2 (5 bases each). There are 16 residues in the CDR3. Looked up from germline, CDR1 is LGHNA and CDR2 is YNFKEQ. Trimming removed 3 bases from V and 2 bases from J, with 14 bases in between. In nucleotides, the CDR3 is TGTGCCAGCAGCCAGGGGGACCGGGACCCCTACAATGAGCAGTTCTTC. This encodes CASSQGDRDPYNEQFF.

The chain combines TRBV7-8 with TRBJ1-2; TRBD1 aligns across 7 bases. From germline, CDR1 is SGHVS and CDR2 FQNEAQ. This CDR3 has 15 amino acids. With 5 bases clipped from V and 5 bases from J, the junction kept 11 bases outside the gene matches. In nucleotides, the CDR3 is TGTGCCAGCAGCCTGGGACAGTCCCTGCCGTATGGCTACACCTTC. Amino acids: CASSLGQSLPYGYTF.

CDR3 in DNA: TGTGCCAGCAGTTATATCGTGGGAGAAGCTTTCTTT. It specifies CASSYIVGEAFF. This rearrangement joins TRBV28 to TRBJ1-1; unclear D gene. Germline V gives CDR1 MDHEN, CDR2 SYDVKM. The CDR3 sequence is 12 residues long. Trimming stripped 4 bases from V and 8 bases from J, with 11 bases between.

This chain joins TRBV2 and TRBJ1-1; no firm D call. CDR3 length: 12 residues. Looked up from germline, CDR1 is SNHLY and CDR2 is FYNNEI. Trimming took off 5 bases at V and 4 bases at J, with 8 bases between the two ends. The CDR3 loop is CASSLPPTEAFF. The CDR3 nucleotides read TGTGCCAGCAGTCTGCCCCCCACTGAAGCTTTCTTT.

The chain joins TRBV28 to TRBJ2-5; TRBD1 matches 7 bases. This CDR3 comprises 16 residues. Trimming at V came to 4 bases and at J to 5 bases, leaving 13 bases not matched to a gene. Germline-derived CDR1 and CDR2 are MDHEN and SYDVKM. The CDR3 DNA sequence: TGTGCCAGCAGTTCCACGCTCCAGGGGGTTTCGGAGACCCAGTACTTC. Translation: CASSSTLQGVSETQYF.

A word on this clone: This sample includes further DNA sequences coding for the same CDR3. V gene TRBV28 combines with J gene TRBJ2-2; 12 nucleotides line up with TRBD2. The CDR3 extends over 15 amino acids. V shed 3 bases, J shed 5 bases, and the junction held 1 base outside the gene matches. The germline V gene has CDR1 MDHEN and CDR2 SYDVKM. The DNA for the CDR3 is TGTGCCAGCAGTTTTGGGACTAGCGGGACCGGGGAGCTGTTTTTT. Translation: CASSFGTSGTGELFF.

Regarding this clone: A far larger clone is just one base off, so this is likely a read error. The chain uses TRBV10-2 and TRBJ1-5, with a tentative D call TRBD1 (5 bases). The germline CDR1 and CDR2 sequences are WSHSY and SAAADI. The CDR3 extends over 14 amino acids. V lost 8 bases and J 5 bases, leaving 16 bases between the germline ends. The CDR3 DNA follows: TGCGCCAGCGGTTCCGTGACAGTCTATCAGCCCCAGCATTTT. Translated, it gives CASGSVTVYQPQHF.

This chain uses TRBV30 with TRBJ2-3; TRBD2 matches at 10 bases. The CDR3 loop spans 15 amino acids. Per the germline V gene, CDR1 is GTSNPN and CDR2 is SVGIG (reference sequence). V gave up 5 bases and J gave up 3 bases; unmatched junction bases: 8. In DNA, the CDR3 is TGTGCCTGGGTCGCCGGACTAGCGGAGACAGATACGCAGTATTTT. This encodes CAWVAGLAETDTQYF. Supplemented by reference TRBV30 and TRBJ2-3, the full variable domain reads SQTIHQWPATLVQPVGSPLSLECTVEGTSNPNLYWYRQAAGRGLQLLFYSVGIGQISSEVPQNLSASRPQDRQFILSSKKLLLSDSGFYLCAWVAGLAETDTQYFGPGTRLTVL.

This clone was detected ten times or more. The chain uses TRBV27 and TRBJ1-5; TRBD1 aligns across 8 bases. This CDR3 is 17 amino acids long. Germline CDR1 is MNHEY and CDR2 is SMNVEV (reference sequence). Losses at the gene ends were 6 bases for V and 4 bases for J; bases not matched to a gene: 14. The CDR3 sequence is CASSPYGTGRLNQPQHF. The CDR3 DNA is TGTGCCAGCAGCCCATATGGGACAGGAAGGTTAAATCAGCCCCAGCATTTT.

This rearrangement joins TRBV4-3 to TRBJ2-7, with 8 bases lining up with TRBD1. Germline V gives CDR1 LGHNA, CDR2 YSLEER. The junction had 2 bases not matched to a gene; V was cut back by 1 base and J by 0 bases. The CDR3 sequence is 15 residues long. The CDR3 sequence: CASSQATGASYEQYF. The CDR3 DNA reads TGCGCCAGCAGCCAAGCGACAGGGGCCTCCTACGAGCAGTACTTC.

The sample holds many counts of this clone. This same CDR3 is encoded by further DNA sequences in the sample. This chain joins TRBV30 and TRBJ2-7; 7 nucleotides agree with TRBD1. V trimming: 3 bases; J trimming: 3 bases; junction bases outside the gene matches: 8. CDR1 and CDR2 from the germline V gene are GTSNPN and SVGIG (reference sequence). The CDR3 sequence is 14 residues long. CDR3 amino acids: CAWSPDRELYEQYF. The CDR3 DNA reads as TGTGCCTGGAGCCCCGACAGGGAACTCTACGAGCAGTACTTC.

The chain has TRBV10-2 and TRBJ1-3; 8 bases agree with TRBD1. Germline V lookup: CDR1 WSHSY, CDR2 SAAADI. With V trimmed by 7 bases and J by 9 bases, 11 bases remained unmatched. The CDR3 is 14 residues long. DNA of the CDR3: TGCGCCAGCACTTGGGCAGGGGGCGGTCGCACCATATATTTT. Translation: CASTWAGGGRTIYF.

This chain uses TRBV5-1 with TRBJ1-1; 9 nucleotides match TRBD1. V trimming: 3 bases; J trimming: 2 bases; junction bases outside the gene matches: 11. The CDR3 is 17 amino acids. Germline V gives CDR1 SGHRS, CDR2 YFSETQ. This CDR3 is CASSSQGARRLNTEAFF. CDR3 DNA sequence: TGCGCCAGCAGCTCACAGGGGGCCCGAAGACTTAACACTGAAGCTTTCTTT.